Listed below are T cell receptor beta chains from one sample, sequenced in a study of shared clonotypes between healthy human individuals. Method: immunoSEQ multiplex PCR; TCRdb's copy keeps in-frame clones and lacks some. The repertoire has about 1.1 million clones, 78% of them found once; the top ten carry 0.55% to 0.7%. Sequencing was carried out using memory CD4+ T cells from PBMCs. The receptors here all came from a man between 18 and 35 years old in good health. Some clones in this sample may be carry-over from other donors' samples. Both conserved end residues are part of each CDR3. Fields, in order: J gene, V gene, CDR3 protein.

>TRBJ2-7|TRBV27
CASSFRDRGTYEQYF
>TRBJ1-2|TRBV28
CASSAGQGNYGYTF
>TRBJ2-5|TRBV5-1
CASSLFFTQETQYF
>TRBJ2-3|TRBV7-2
CASSLFLADTQYF
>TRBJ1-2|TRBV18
CASSGGNYGYTF
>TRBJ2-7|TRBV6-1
CASSESGSGEGYEQYF
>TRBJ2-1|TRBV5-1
CASSLVAGDVYEQFF
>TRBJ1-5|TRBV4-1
CASSQGGTSFAQPQHF
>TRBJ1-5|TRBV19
CAARGGFNQPQHF
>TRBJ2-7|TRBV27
CASSRSTGLAYEQYF
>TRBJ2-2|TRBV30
CAWGGLTGELFF
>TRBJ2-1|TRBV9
CASSVGSSYNEQFF
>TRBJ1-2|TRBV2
CASTYSQGLYGYTF
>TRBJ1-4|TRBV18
CASSPYNEKLFF
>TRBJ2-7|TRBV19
CASTRGRELTYEQYF
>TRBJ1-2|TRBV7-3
CASSLTGRGDGYTF
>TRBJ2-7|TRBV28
CASSFRTGRLAGTNEQYF
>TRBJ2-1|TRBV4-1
CASSHAPYNEQFF
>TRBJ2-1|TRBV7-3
CASSLIGLGNNEQFF
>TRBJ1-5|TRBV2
CASSTPTSNQPQHF
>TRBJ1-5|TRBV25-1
CASSESGTGNQPQHF
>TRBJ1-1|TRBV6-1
CASSEEAGLNTEAFF
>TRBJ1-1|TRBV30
CAWSPARTEAFF
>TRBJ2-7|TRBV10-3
CAISDYTQSYEQYF
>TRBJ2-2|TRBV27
CASSHNTGELFF
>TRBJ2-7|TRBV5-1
CASSSTSGRRYEQYF
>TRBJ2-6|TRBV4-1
CASSSPSSGANVLTF
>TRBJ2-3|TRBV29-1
CSVAGSQTDTQYF
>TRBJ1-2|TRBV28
CASSLGGQGDGYTF
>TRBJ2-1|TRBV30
CAWSLSPAGGEQFF
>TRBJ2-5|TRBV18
CASSERETQYF
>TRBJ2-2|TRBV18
CASSPIKIQVNTGELFF
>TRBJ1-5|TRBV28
CASTPRRDEPQHF
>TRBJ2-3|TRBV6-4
CASSASPGLAGGPPDTQYF
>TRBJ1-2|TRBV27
CASSSLREGYGYTF
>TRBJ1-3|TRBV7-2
CASSSSIRYSNSGNTIYF